This passage covers 25 T cell receptor beta chains from one sample sequenced in a study of Graves' ophthalmopathy and Graves' hyperthyroidism. Amplification targeted the TCR beta CDR3 regions, with RNA transcripts as the source material. HTBI primers primed a first-round RT-PCR, and a second-round multiplex PCR followed. TCRdb used MiXCR to reprocess the multiplex PCR reads, holding one entry per CDR3 protein. The sample records roughly 600,000 distinct CDR3 sequences, about two fifths being singletons. The sequencing sample was made of peripheral blood or thyroid tissue (not recorded which). These receptors originate from an adult man with Graves' hyperthyroidism.

This clonotype was picked up many times. The rearrangement joins TRBV7-8 to TRBJ1-5; possibly TRBD1 for D (5 bases). Trimming shortened V by 4 bases and J by 3 bases, and 16 bases separated the two germline ends. The CDR3 runs to 16 residues. Germline-derived CDR1 and CDR2 are SGHVS and FQNEAQ. CDR3 DNA sequence: TGTGCCAGCAGCTACGTTCGGGGGAGAGACAATCAGCCCCAGCATTTT. Translation gives CASSYVRGRDNQPQHF.

This clonotype occurred a few times. The J gene is TRBJ2-7, the V gene TRBV11-2, with TRBD2 matching 13 bases. Germline V CDR1 and CDR2: SGHAT, FQNNGV. CDR3 length: 14 residues. V shed 7 bases and J 1 base; nucleotides not matched to a gene: 1. CDR3 in DNA: TGTGCCAGCACGGGACTAGCGGGATCCTACGAGCAGTACTTC. Its translation: CASTGLAGSYEQYF.

V usage is TRBV2 and J usage is TRBJ2-1; the D call may be TRBD1 or TRBD2 (5 bases each). V was shortened by 6 bases and J by 5 bases, with 14 bases between the two germline ends. CDR1 SNHLY and CDR2 FYNNEI come from the germline V gene. The CDR3 sequence is 14 residues long. The CDR3 protein is CASRILPGHNEQFF. CDR3 nucleotides: TGTGCCAGCAGAATCCTCCCGGGACACAATGAGCAGTTCTTC.

The rearrangement links TRBV20-1 to TRBJ2-7; D unclear. The DNA end is more similar to TRBJ2-1, so the J call may be wrong. The CDR3 runs 15 residues. Germline CDR1 DFQATT, CDR2 SNEGSKA (reference sequence). The CDR3 bases are TGCAGTGCCCTTCCGAGTCAGAGCTCCTACAATGAGCAGTTCTTC. Encoded protein: CSALPSQSSYNEQFF.

This clonotype occurred many times. This chain links TRBV20-1 with TRBJ2-7; TRBD1 agrees at 7 bases. The ends lost 6 bases at V and 2 bases at J; junction bases unmatched: 13. Germline loops: CDR1 DFQATT, CDR2 SNEGSKA (reference sequence). This CDR3 comprises 15 residues. The CDR3 sequence is CSAKTNRGLTYEQYF. The CDR3 bases are TGCAGTGCCAAAACCAACAGGGGTCTTACCTACGAGCAGTACTTC.

This clonotype was counted many times. The rearrangement joins TRBV2 to TRBJ1-1; TRBD1 agrees at 8 bases. Germline V gene sequence: CDR1 SNHLY, CDR2 FYNNEI. J gave up 4 bases and V 8 bases, and 6 bases lay outside the gene matches. The CDR3 consists of 13 residues. The CDR3 sequence is CASGQGVGTEAFF. The CDR3 DNA reads as TGTGCCAGCGGACAGGGAGTCGGCACTGAAGCTTTCTTT. The full variable domain, its missing parts supplied by reference TRBV2 and TRBJ1-1, is EPEVTQTPSHQVTQMGQEVILRCVPISNHLYFYWYRQILGQKVEFLVSFYNNEISEKSEIFDDQFSVERPDGSNFTLKIRSTKLEDSAMYFCASGQGVGTEAFFGQGTRLTVV.

At least ten counts were recorded for this clonotype. The V and J genes are TRBV11-3 and TRBJ2-7, with 12 bases matching TRBD2. The J segment lost 2 bases and the V segment lost 5 bases, leaving 7 bases of the junction unmatched. This CDR3 comprises 16 residues. CDR1 and CDR2 from the germline V gene are SGHNT and YENEEA. The CDR3 sequence: CASSPQLAGGPYEQYF. As DNA, the CDR3 is TGTGCCAGCAGCCCCCAACTAGCGGGAGGCCCCTACGAGCAGTACTTC.

This chain joins TRBV20-1 and TRBJ2-3; D remains unclear. Looked up from germline, CDR1 is DFQATT and CDR2 is SNEGSKA (reference sequence). There are 10 residues in the CDR3. V lost 5 bases and J 7 bases, leaving 7 bases between the germline ends. The DNA of the CDR3 is TGCAGTGCTGGTCCCCATACGCAGTATTTT. This gives the protein CSAGPHTQYF.

This clonotype appeared many times. The J gene is TRBJ2-7, the V gene TRBV12-3 or TRBV12-4, with D uncertain. V lost 8 bases and J 0 bases, leaving 29 bases between the germline ends. This CDR3 has 19 residues. The CDR3 region is CASSLVSSSTDSTSYEQYF. CDR3 DNA sequence: TGTGCCAGCTCCCTAGTTTCCTCCTCGACGGATTCCACCTCCTACGAGCAGTACTTC.

The chain employs TRBV2 and TRBJ2-7; D gene unclear. The J call is uncertain, as TRBJ2-1 better fits the DNA end. This CDR3 is 13 amino acids long. Germline-derived CDR1 and CDR2 are SNHLY and FYNNEI. For the CDR3, the DNA is TGTGCCAGCAGCGCATTTCGAGTTGGGGAGCAGTTCTTC. It translates to CASSAFRVGEQFF.

This clonotype turned up a few times. This chain joins TRBV5-1 and TRBJ1-4, with D possibly matching TRBD1 (5 bases). V lost 4 bases and J 0 bases, leaving 7 bases between the germline ends. This CDR3 contains 14 residues. Germline values: CDR1 SGHRS, CDR2 YFSETQ. In nucleotides, the CDR3 is TGCGCCAGCAGCGGGACGTCAACTAATGAAAAACTGTTTTTT. It translates to CASSGTSTNEKLFF.

In its sample, this clonotype was seen a few times. A read error is possible here, since a much larger clone lies one base away. This chain uses TRBV7-8 with TRBJ2-7; 11 bases are shared with TRBD2. With 6 bases clipped from V and 9 bases from J, the junction kept 10 bases outside the gene matches. CDR3 size: 14 residues. The germline V gene encodes CDR1 SGHVS and CDR2 FQNEAQ. The CDR3 DNA reads TGTGCCAGCAGGCGAGGGACTAGCGGCTCAGGGCAGTACTTC. It encodes CASRRGTSGSGQYF.

This clonotype was detected many times. The chain has TRBV6-1 and TRBJ1-2; D call uncertain. This CDR3 has 13 residues. The V end lost 6 bases, the J end lost 3 bases, and 11 bases lay between the germline ends. Looked up from germline, CDR1 is MNHNS and CDR2 is SASEGT. In DNA, the CDR3 is TGTGCCAGCAGCCCCATCCCGGACTATGGCTACACCTTC. Encoded protein: CASSPIPDYGYTF.

The CDR3 region has the DNA TGTGCCACCAGTGTAAGCGCGTCGAGCTCCTACAATGAGCAGTTCTTC. Its translation is CATSVSASSSYNEQFF. The V call is TRBV24-1, the J call TRBJ2-1; no clear D. The V end lost 5 bases, the J end lost 0 bases, and 13 bases lay between the germline ends. Germline assignment: CDR1 KGHDR and CDR2 SFDVKD. This CDR3 is built from 16 residues.

The gene calls are TRBV29-1 and TRBJ1-1; D unresolved. Germline CDR1 SQVTM, CDR2 ANQGSEA. Trimming left V 4 bases short and J 4 bases short, with 7 bases between. The CDR3 length is 11 residues. The CDR3 nucleotides are TGCAGCGTTGGGACTAGCACTGAAGCTTTCTTT. Translation: CSVGTSTEAFF.

This clonotype has only a few counts. The genes are TRBV12-3 or TRBV12-4 and TRBJ1-1, with unresolved D. This CDR3 spans 13 amino acids. Trimming removed 3 bases at V and 8 bases at J, with 13 bases between. The CDR3 nucleotides read TGTGCCAGCAGTTTCGGTTGGTCCCAGGAAGCTTTCTTT. Protein sequence: CASSFGWSQEAFF.

Of note for this clonotype: An end of the junction differs from the germline gene, which may be a read error. This chain joins TRBV10-3 and TRBJ1-1; D might be TRBD1 (5 bases). Germline CDR1 and CDR2: ENHRY and SYGVKD. The CDR3 extends over 14 amino acids. The CDR3 coding sequence is TGTGCCAGCAGTGAAAGGGGAGTTAACACTGAAGCTTTCTTT. Protein product: CASSERGVNTEAFF.

This clonotype was seen many times. The chain is built from TRBV6-6 and TRBJ1-2; no clear D gene. CDR3 length: 13 amino acids. Trimming took off 2 bases at V and 6 bases at J, with 10 bases between the two ends. Germline loops: CDR1 MNHNY, CDR2 SVGAGI (reference sequence). The CDR3 nucleotides are TGTGCCAGCAGTTACAATCTCCTGGATGGCTACACCTTC. This codes for CASSYNLLDGYTF.

V is TRBV24-1 and J is TRBJ1-5; the D gene is possibly TRBD1 (6 bases). Germline V gene sequence: CDR1 KGHDR, CDR2 SFDVKD. The V gene lost 4 bases and the J gene lost 0 bases, with 18 bases spanning the gap. This CDR3 contains 18 residues. Here the CDR3 reads CATSETSGRTDSNQPQHF. The CDR3 coding sequence is TGTGCCACCAGTGAGACTAGCGGGAGGACAGATAGCAATCAGCCCCAGCATTTT.

In this sample, this clonotype turned up a few times. J is TRBJ1-1 and V is TRBV6-5; D not resolved. Germline-derived CDR1 and CDR2 are MNHEY and SVGAGI. The CDR3 covers 16 residues. Trimming removed 6 bases from V and 2 bases from J, with 19 bases in between. The CDR3 sequence is CASRKPGVAINTEAFF. CDR3 DNA: TGTGCCAGCAGAAAACCCGGGGTGGCCATCAACACTGAAGCTTTCTTT.

This clonotype was detected many times. The V call is TRBV19, the J call TRBJ1-1; 7 bases match TRBD1. CDR1 is LNHDA, CDR2 SQIVND, per germline (reference sequence). J was trimmed by 1 base and V by 4 bases; bases with no gene match: 3. The CDR3 length is 14 residues. The CDR3 region is CASSRRQGNTEAFF. The CDR3 DNA is TGTGCCAGTAGTAGGAGACAGGGGAACACTGAAGCTTTCTTT.

This clonotype was counted many times. The V and J genes are TRBV24-1 and TRBJ2-2, with 10 positions matching TRBD1. The germline V gene has CDR1 KGHDR and CDR2 SFDVKD. V dropped 3 bases and J dropped 3; count of bases not matched to a gene: 3. This CDR3 is 16 amino acids long. The chain's CDR3 is CATSDPGQGDTGELFF. The DNA for the CDR3 is TGTGCCACCAGTGATCCCGGACAGGGGGACACCGGGGAGCTGTTTTTT.

This clonotype was counted a few times. The chain recombines TRBV2 with TRBJ1-2, with D uncertain. Germline CDR1 reads SNHLY; CDR2 reads FYNNEI. This CDR3 has 18 amino acids. Deletions cut 5 bases from V and 4 bases from J, with 26 bases between. The CDR3 spells CASSKFAAGSGRFYGYTF. DNA of the CDR3: TGTGCCAGCAGTAAATTCGCGGCAGGATCGGGGAGGTTCTATGGCTACACCTTC.

The J gene is TRBJ1-1, the V gene TRBV6-5; the match to TRBD1 covers 8 bases. Germline CDR1 and CDR2: MNHEY and SVGAGI. Trimming at V came to 5 bases and at J to 0 bases, leaving 2 bases not matched to a gene. The CDR3 contains 14 residues. CDR3 sequence (DNA): TGTGCCAGCAGTGACAGGGGAATGAACACTGAAGCTTTCTTT. Protein: CASSDRGMNTEAFF.

V gene TRBV5-4 combines with J gene TRBJ1-3; no firm D call. Trimming removed 5 bases from V and 0 bases from J, with 6 bases in between. The V gene's germline CDR1 is SGHNT and CDR2 YYREEE (reference sequence). The CDR3 spans 13 residues. The CDR3 sequence is CASREYSGNTIYF. The CDR3 DNA reads as TGTGCCAGCAGAGAGTACTCTGGAAACACCATATATTTT. Full variable domain (missing parts from reference TRBV5-4 and TRBJ1-3): ETGVTQSPTHLIKTRGQQVTLRCSSQSGHNTVSWYQQALGQGPQFIFQYYREEENGRGNFPPRFSGLQFPNYSSELNVNALELDDSALYLCASREYSGNTIYFGEGSWLTVV.